The 18 T cell receptor beta chains below come from one sample, sequenced in a study of blood T cell repertoires in COVID-19. This table comes from immunoSEQ multiplex PCR, and its TCRdb copy is limited to in-frame clones, with some not included. The sample carries some 160,000 clones, about four fifths recorded once. Sequenced: peripheral blood. These receptors originate from a woman older than 75 with acute or convalescent COVID-19.

This clone was detected only a few times. This chain links TRBV28 with TRBJ1-2; 7 bases line up with TRBD1. Germline V gene lookup returns CDR1 MDHEN and CDR2 SYDVKM. The trim removed 5 bases at V and 5 bases at J, leaving 11 bases unmatched. The CDR3 loop spans 15 amino acids. This CDR3 is CASSQAGQEGYGYTF. The CDR3, as DNA: TGTGCCAGCAGTCAAGCCGGACAGGAGGGATATGGCTACACCTTC.

Remarks on this clone: At one end, the junction sequence differs from germline, possibly due to a read error. This rearrangement joins TRBV5-5 to TRBJ2-2; 10 positions match TRBD2. This CDR3 contains 17 residues. Germline V lookup: CDR1 SGHKS, CDR2 YYEKEE (reference sequence). CDR3 region: CASSLAPSGGNTGELFF. The CDR3 nucleotides are TGTGCCAGCAGTTTGGCCCCTAGCGGGGGGAACACCGGGGAGCTGTTTTTT.

This clone occurred once. The chain uses TRBV15 and TRBJ1-5; D gene unclear. V was pared by 5 bases and J by 11 bases, with 25 bases between. The germline gives CDR1 LNHNV, CDR2 YYDKDF (reference sequence). There are 16 residues in the CDR3. DNA of the CDR3: TGTGCCACCAGCCGGACGCCCGACGGGGTTTGGAGGGCCCAGCATTTT. It specifies CATSRTPDGVWRAQHF.

The chain uses TRBV24-1 and TRBJ1-2; D call uncertain. The V and J ends lost 5 bases and 4 bases respectively, with 10 bases between them. Germline V CDR1 and CDR2: KGHDR, SFDVKD. The CDR3 is 13 residues long. CDR3 loop: CATSAGSLYGYTF. The DNA for the CDR3 is TGTGCCACCAGTGCAGGATCTCTCTATGGCTACACCTTC.

V and J are TRBV10-3 and TRBJ1-4; 9 nucleotides line up with TRBD1. The CDR3 consists of 14 residues. V shed 4 bases and J 8 bases; nucleotides not matched to a gene: 5. Looked up from germline, CDR1 is ENHRY and CDR2 is SYGVKD. The CDR3 loop reads CAISATGGEEKLFF. CDR3 nucleotide sequence: TGTGCCATCAGTGCGACAGGGGGTGAAGAAAAACTGTTTTTT.

The chain links TRBV4-1 to TRBJ2-1; 11 bases are shared with TRBD1. Germline trimming cut 5 bases from V and 7 bases from J; bases unmatched to any gene: 1. Germline CDR1 and CDR2: MGHRA and YSYEKL. The CDR3 extends over 13 amino acids. The CDR3 nucleotides are TGCGCCAGCAGCTGGGACAGGGGGAATGAGCAGTTCTTC. Translation: CASSWDRGNEQFF.

This chain uses TRBV19 with TRBJ2-7; maybe TRBD2 (7 bases). The CDR3 contains 14 residues. The germline CDR1 and CDR2 sequences are LNHDA and SQIVND (reference sequence). V lost 5 bases and J lost 3, with 14 bases in between. The CDR3 sequence: CASSFSGGDYEQYF. Written as DNA, the CDR3 is TGTGCCAGTAGTTTTTCGGGGGGCGACTACGAGCAGTACTTC.

The CDR3 loop reads CATSDGDKLFF. CDR3 DNA: TGTGCCACCAGTGATGGGGACAAGTTGTTTTTT. The J gene is TRBJ1-4, the V gene TRBV24-1; D is perhaps TRBD1 (6 bases). Trimming cost V 3 bases and J 15 bases, with 10 bases left between them. Germline lookup yields CDR1 KGHDR and CDR2 SFDVKD. This CDR3 has 11 residues.

The CDR3 here is CASSPRARDEQFF. In nucleotides, the CDR3 is TGTGCCAGCAGCCCCCGGGCGAGGGATGAGCAGTTCTTC. The V call is TRBV9, the J call TRBJ2-1; tentative D call: TRBD2 (5 bases). V was clipped by 4 bases and J by 8 bases, with 13 bases between them. Germline CDR1 SGDLS, CDR2 YYNGEE. The CDR3 length is 13 residues.

V gene TRBV19 combines with J gene TRBJ1-1; 9 nucleotides match TRBD1. Losses at the gene ends were 4 bases for V and 1 base for J; bases not matched to a gene: 4. CDR3 length: 15 amino acids. CDR1 is LNHDA, CDR2 SQIVND, per germline (reference sequence). The CDR3 DNA is TGTGCCAGTAGTACGACGGGACAGGGGAACACTGAAGCTTTCTTT. It yields the protein CASSTTGQGNTEAFF.

V gene TRBV6-5 combines with J gene TRBJ1-5, with TRBD1 matching over 11 bases. The CDR3 sequence is 14 residues long. V lost 6 bases and J lost 6; bases outside the gene matches: 4. In germline, CDR1 is MNHEY, CDR2 SVGAGI. The CDR3 DNA is TGTGCCAGCAGGCTGGACAGGGGGCTTCAGCCCCAGCATTTT. Its protein is CASRLDRGLQPQHF.

The chain uses TRBV5-4 and TRBJ1-4, with a weak D call TRBD1 (5 bases). Deletions cut 0 bases from V and 1 base from J, with 10 bases between. The CDR3 sequence is 16 residues long. Per germline, CDR1 SGHNT and CDR2 YYREEE (reference sequence). In nucleotides, the CDR3 is TGTGCCAGCAGCTTGGCGGGGGAGGGAACTAATGAAAAACTGTTTTTT. Its translation is CASSLAGEGTNEKLFF. Drawing the rest from reference TRBV5-4 and TRBJ1-4, the complete variable domain is ETGVTQSPTHLIKTRGQQVTLRCSSQSGHNTVSWYQQALGQGPQFIFQYYREEENGRGNFPPRFSGLQFPNYSSELNVNALELDDSALYLCASSLAGEGTNEKLFFGSGTQLSVL.

This clone was recorded once. The V call is TRBV28, the J call TRBJ2-1, with D maybe TRBD2 (5 bases). This CDR3 contains 15 residues. V was shortened by 6 bases and J by 1 base, with 13 bases between the two germline ends. Germline CDR1 is MDHEN and CDR2 is SYDVKM. CDR3 DNA: TGTGCCAGCAGCCATTTTACTAGATCCTACAATGAGCAGTTCTTC. Translated: CASSHFTRSYNEQFF.

The CDR3 spells CAWAGGPWNSPLHF. CDR3 coding DNA: TGTGCCTGGGCGGGGGGTCCCTGGAATTCACCCCTCCACTTT. The rearrangement uses TRBV30 and TRBJ1-6; possible D gene TRBD1, 5 bases. The germline V gene encodes CDR1 GTSNPN and CDR2 SVGIG (reference sequence). This CDR3 comprises 14 residues. V lost 5 bases to trimming and J lost 7 bases, with 15 bases between them.

The chain is built from TRBV19 and TRBJ2-1, with D perhaps TRBD2 (6 bases). CDR1 and CDR2 from the germline V gene are LNHDA and SQIVND (reference sequence). The germline V and J ends were trimmed by 0 bases and 5 bases, with 11 bases remaining between them. The CDR3 contains 15 residues. CDR3 loop: CASSIDRAGNNEQFF. The CDR3 DNA reads TGTGCCAGTAGTATAGATCGGGCGGGAAACAATGAGCAGTTCTTC.

The DNA for the CDR3 is TGTGCCAGCAATACAGGGCCCGGGGAGCTGTTTTTT. As protein: CASNTGPGELFF. The V gene is TRBV12-3 or TRBV12-4, the J gene TRBJ2-2; maybe TRBD1 (6 bases). The CDR3 consists of 12 residues. Trimming took off 7 bases at V and 6 bases at J, with 9 bases between the two ends.

The chain recombines TRBV5-1 with TRBJ1-2; 8 positions match TRBD1. Trimming at V came to 3 bases and at J to 0 bases, leaving 10 bases not matched to a gene. Germline assignment: CDR1 SGHRS and CDR2 YFSETQ. The CDR3 is 17 residues long. The CDR3 nucleotides are TGCGCCAGCAGCTCGCACAGACAGGGGAAAGCTAACTATGGCTACACCTTC. Its protein is CASSSHRQGKANYGYTF.

This clone was counted a few times. V and J are TRBV2 and TRBJ2-5; 14 nucleotides align to TRBD2. Trimming removed 2 bases from V and 4 bases from J; junction bases left unmatched: 3. The CDR3 sequence is 16 residues long. Germline V gene lookup returns CDR1 SNHLY and CDR2 FYNNEI. This CDR3 reads CASSESGLAGGETQYF. In DNA, the CDR3 is TGTGCCAGCAGTGAATCAGGACTAGCGGGAGGAGAGACCCAGTACTTC.